Presented here are 10 T cell receptor beta chains from one specimen sequenced in a study of vaccination and CD4 T cells after COVID-19. No cognate antigen is known for these TCRs. The Oncomine TCR Beta short-read assay sequenced DNA from cultured CD4+ T cells. TCRdb ran MiXCR on the PCR reads and lists one entry per CDR3 protein. The sample carries about 20,000 distinct CDR3 sequences, around 55% recorded once. As to treatment: approximately 9-day PBMC culture with coronavirus spike peptide pools or control peptides (ViraFEST assay). Material for sequencing was CD4+ T cells from blood, cultured in vitro. Receptors originate from a human donor who had recovered from COVID-19.

The rearrangement joins TRBV7-9 to TRBJ2-1; D might be TRBD2 (5 bases). This CDR3 has 13 amino acids. Germline values: CDR1 SEHNR, CDR2 FQNEAQ (reference sequence). Deletions cut 5 bases from V and 2 bases from J, with 7 bases between. The CDR3 DNA sequence: TGTGCCAGCAGCCCGAGGGCCTACAATGAGCAGTTCTTC. This translates into CASSPRAYNEQFF. The entire variable domain, with the rest obtained from reference TRBV7-9 and TRBJ2-1, is as follows: DTGVSQNPRHKITKRGQNVTFRCDPISEHNRLYWYRQTLGQGPEFLTYFQNEAQLEKSRLLSDRFSAERPKGSFSTLEIQRTEQGDSAMYLCASSPRAYNEQFFGPGTRLTVL.

The chain links TRBV7-2 to TRBJ1-1, with D uncertain. This CDR3 is 14 amino acids long. Germline CDR1 and CDR2: SGHTA and FQGNSA. Trimming stripped 0 bases from V and 5 bases from J, with 10 bases between. CDR3 amino acids: CASSLASGNTEAFF. The CDR3, as DNA: TGTGCCAGCAGCTTAGCGTCAGGTAATACTGAAGCTTTCTTT.

The sample holds a few counts of this clonotype. The chain employs TRBV20-1 and TRBJ2-1; TRBD1 matches 9 bases. This CDR3 is built from 15 residues. Germline CDR1 is DFQATT and CDR2 is SNEGSKA (reference sequence). V lost 6 bases, J lost 9 bases, and 15 bases stayed unmatched. This CDR3 reads CSAVPGTGRAGEQFF. In DNA form, the CDR3 reads TGCAGTGCCGTCCCCGGGACAGGGAGGGCCGGTGAGCAGTTCTTC.

This chain joins TRBV19 and TRBJ1-2; no reliable D call. This CDR3 contains 14 residues. Germline V CDR1 and CDR2: LNHDA, SQIVND (reference sequence). The V and J ends lost 3 bases and 8 bases respectively, with 16 bases between them. CDR3 in amino acids: CASSMFDTSPGYTF. DNA of the CDR3: TGTGCCAGTAGTATGTTTGACACCTCGCCAGGCTACACCTTC. Drawing the rest from reference TRBV19 and TRBJ1-2, the complete variable domain is DGGITQSPKYLFRKEGQNVTLSCEQNLNHDAMYWYRQDPGQGLRLIYYSQIVNDFQKGDIAEGYSVSREKKESFPLTVTSAQKNPTAFYLCASSMFDTSPGYTFGSGTRLTVV.

This clonotype was detected only once. The chain employs TRBV18 and TRBJ1-5; the match to TRBD1 covers 7 bases. V shed 3 bases, J shed 2 bases, and the junction held 4 bases outside the gene matches. CDR3 length: 15 residues. Germline V gene lookup returns CDR1 KGHSH and CDR2 LQKENI. DNA of the CDR3: TGTGCCAGCTCACCGACAGGGATGGGCAATCAGCCCCAGCATTTT. Residues: CASSPTGMGNQPQHF.

The rearrangement joins TRBV28 to TRBJ1-4; no clear D gene. There are 16 residues in the CDR3. Germline CDR1 reads MDHEN; CDR2 reads SYDVKM. Trimming shortened V by 5 bases and J by 10 bases, and 23 bases separated the two germline ends. CDR3 coding DNA: TGTGCCAGCAGTCTAATCGGGCCAGGCCAATCTGGAAAACTGTTTTTT. It yields the protein CASSLIGPGQSGKLFF.

The rearrangement links TRBV6-5 to TRBJ2-7; 11 bases map to TRBD2. Germline-derived CDR1 and CDR2 are MNHEY and SVGAGI. This CDR3 contains 16 residues. Trimming took 2 bases from V and 3 from J; bases not matched to a gene: 6. The CDR3 region is CASSYRQTSGIYEQYF. Written as DNA, the CDR3 is TGTGCCAGCAGTTACCGCCAGACTAGCGGGATCTACGAGCAGTACTTC.

This chain connects TRBV6-5 to TRBJ2-2, with D perhaps TRBD1 (6 bases). The CDR3 has 15 residues. The V end was cut by 4 bases, the J end by 6 bases, with 15 bases between. CDR1 is MNHEY and CDR2 is SVGAGI in the germline V gene. This CDR3 reads CASSSRDTLAGELFF. For the CDR3, the DNA is TGTGCCAGCAGTTCCCGGGACACACTCGCCGGGGAGCTGTTTTTT.

This chain joins TRBV6-1 and TRBJ2-3; the D is unclear. The germline V gene has CDR1 MNHNS and CDR2 SASEGT. The CDR3 contains 14 residues. Deletions cut 6 bases from V and 6 bases from J, with 16 bases between. The CDR3 protein is CASSTMEIRDTQYF. CDR3 bases: TGTGCCAGCAGCACAATGGAAATTCGCGATACGCAGTATTTT.

The rearrangement links TRBV20-1 to TRBJ2-5, with 7 bases aligning to TRBD1. Germline assignment: CDR1 DFQATT and CDR2 SNEGSKA (reference sequence). V shed 6 bases and J 5 bases; nucleotides not matched to a gene: 6. The CDR3 has 12 residues. CDR3: CSARQGKETQYF. In DNA form, the CDR3 reads TGCAGTGCAAGACAGGGAAAGGAGACCCAGTACTTC.